This T cell receptor beta chain comes out of a study of OX40 agonist ivuxolimab in advanced cancers. The table came from immunoSEQ multiplex PCR; TCRdb's copy has only in-frame clones and leaves some out. The sample consists of over 45,000 clones, around 80% of them appearing once. Sample: CD4+ or CD8+ T cells sorted from blood, taken in a trial of the OX40 agonist ivuxolimab. The receptor's source is an adult with an advanced solid tumor such as melanoma, head and neck, liver or kidney cancer.

In nucleotides, the CDR3 is TGTGCCACAATCTATTCCCGGACGGACGCTCGCACAGATACGCAGTATTTT. It specifies CATIYSRTDARTDTQYF. This chain connects TRBV7-9 to TRBJ2-3; no definite D call. Trimming left V 10 bases short and J 1 base short, with 24 bases between. Germline lookup yields CDR1 SEHNR and CDR2 FQNEAQ (reference sequence). The CDR3 is 17 amino acids.